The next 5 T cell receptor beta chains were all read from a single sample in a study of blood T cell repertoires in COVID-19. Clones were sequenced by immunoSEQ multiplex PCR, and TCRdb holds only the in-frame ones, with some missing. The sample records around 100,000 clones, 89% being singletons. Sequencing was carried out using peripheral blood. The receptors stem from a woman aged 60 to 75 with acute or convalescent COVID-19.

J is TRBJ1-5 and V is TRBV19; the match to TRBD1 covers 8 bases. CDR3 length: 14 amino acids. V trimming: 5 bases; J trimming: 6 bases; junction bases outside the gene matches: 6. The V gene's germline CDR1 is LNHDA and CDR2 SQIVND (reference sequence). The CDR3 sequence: CASSGAGGLQPQHF. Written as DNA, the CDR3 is TGTGCCAGTAGTGGGGCAGGGGGCCTTCAGCCCCAGCATTTT.

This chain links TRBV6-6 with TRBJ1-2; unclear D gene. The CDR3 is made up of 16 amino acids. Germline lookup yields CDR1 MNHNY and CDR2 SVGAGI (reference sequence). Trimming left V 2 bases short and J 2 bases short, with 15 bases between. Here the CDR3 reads CASSYDAASDNYGYTF. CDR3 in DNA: TGTGCCAGCAGTTACGATGCAGCGTCCGACAACTATGGCTACACCTTC.

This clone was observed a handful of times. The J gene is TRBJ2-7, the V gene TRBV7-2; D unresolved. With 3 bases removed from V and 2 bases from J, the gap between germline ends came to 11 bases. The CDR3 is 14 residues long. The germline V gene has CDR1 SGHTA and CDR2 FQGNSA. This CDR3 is CASSFSRLAYEQYV. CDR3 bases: TGTGCCAGCAGCTTTAGTAGGCTAGCCTACGAGCAGTACGTC.

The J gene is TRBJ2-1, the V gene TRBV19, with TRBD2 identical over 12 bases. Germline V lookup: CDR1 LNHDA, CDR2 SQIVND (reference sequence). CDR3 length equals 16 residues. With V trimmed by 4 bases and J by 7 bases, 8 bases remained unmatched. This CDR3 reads CASSTQGLAGRNEQFF. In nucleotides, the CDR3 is TGTGCCAGTAGTACCCAGGGACTAGCGGGTAGGAATGAGCAGTTCTTC.

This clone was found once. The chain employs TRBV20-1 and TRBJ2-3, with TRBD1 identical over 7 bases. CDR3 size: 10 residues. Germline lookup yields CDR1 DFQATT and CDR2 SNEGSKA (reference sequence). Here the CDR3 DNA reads TGCAGCCAACAGGGGGATACGCAGTATTTT. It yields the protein CSQQGDTQYF.